A single T cell receptor beta chain is shown here with its context. This specimen comes from a study of CD8 T cells in Susac syndrome. Trimming cost V 5 bases and J 6 bases, with 14 bases left between them. Germline loops: CDR1 GTSNPN, CDR2 SVGIG (reference sequence). The CDR3 totals 13 residues. Random hexamers were used to reverse transcribe an amount of 0.5 to 1 ug RNA. MiXCR, applied by TCRdb to the immunoSEQ multiplex PCR reads, yields one record per CDR3 protein. The top ten clones hold under 0.085% of a sample with 150,000 to 200,000 distinct CDR3 sequences, about 92% of them seen once. Sequencing was performed on CD4+ T cells from PBMCs. The V gene is TRBV30, the J gene TRBJ1-5; tentatively, D is TRBD1 (6 bases). The clonotype comes from a human donor in good health. The CDR3 DNA sequence: TGTGCCTGGGAGGGCTTACAGGGTCAGCCCCAGCATTTT. It is translated as CAWEGLQGQPQHF.